The 18 T cell receptor beta chains below all came from one sample that was sequenced in a study of shared clonotypes between healthy human individuals. Clones were sequenced by immunoSEQ multiplex PCR, and TCRdb holds only the in-frame ones, with some missing. The table lists some 2 million clones, 85% to 95% of them singletons. Sequenced input: naive CD4+ T cells sorted from blood. As for subset: CD45RA+ positively selected. These receptors originate from a man in his late teens or twenties in good health.

This chain links TRBV4-1 with TRBJ2-5; 8 bases match TRBD2. Germline V gene data show CDR1 as MGHRA and CDR2 as YSYEKL. J gave up 2 bases and V 4 bases, and 9 bases lay outside the gene matches. The CDR3 has 16 amino acids. CDR3 residues: CASSLGERGWQETQYF. CDR3 DNA: TGCGCCAGCAGCCTGGGGGAGCGGGGGTGGCAAGAGACCCAGTACTTC.

This rearrangement joins TRBV4-2 to TRBJ2-1; no clear D gene. V lost 0 bases to trimming and J lost 0 bases, with 9 bases between them. The CDR3 is made up of 16 amino acids. The germline V gene encodes CDR1 LGHNA and CDR2 YNFKEQ. The CDR3 DNA is TGTGCCAGCAGCCAAGATCAGGTTAGCTCCTACAATGAGCAGTTCTTC. Its protein product is CASSQDQVSSYNEQFF.

This chain joins TRBV10-3 and TRBJ2-3, with TRBD2 matching 7 bases. The CDR3 runs to 15 residues. J was trimmed by 4 bases and V by 3 bases; bases with no gene match: 7. Germline V gene sequence: CDR1 ENHRY, CDR2 SYGVKD. The CDR3 region is CAISDSSGVPDTQYF. The DNA of the CDR3 is TGTGCCATCAGTGATTCAAGCGGGGTACCAGATACGCAGTATTTT.

Comments on this clone: Different DNA sequences within this sample yield the same CDR3. This chain connects TRBV5-1 to TRBJ1-1, with D hard to call. The V gene lost 0 bases and the J gene lost 1 base, with 7 bases spanning the gap. This CDR3 is 14 amino acids long. Germline V lookup: CDR1 SGHRS, CDR2 YFSETQ. In nucleotides, the CDR3 is TGCGCCAGCAGCTTGGCCGCGGGGAACACTGAAGCTTTCTTT. It codes for CASSLAAGNTEAFF.

V usage is TRBV10-1 and J usage is TRBJ2-1; 10 nucleotides align to TRBD2. This CDR3 region has 16 residues. The V gene end was trimmed by 0 bases and the J gene end by 3 bases; junction bases not matched to a gene: 2. Per the germline V gene, CDR1 is WNHNN and CDR2 is SYGVQD (reference sequence). DNA of the CDR3: TGCGCCAGCAGTGAGTCTAGCGGGGGGTTCTACAATGAGCAGTTCTTC. This encodes CASSESSGGFYNEQFF.

This clone was recorded at least ten times. Other DNA sequences in the same sample also yield this CDR3. The rearrangement joins TRBV7-9 to TRBJ1-5; D remains unclear. The germline V and J ends were trimmed by 3 bases and 0 bases, with 6 bases remaining between them. Germline CDR1 reads SEHNR; CDR2 reads FQNEAQ (reference sequence). This CDR3 comprises 14 residues. CDR3 DNA: TGTGCCAGCAGCTTCGGATCTAGCAATCAGCCCCAGCATTTT. This sequence encodes CASSFGSSNQPQHF. Full variable domain (missing parts from reference TRBV7-9 and TRBJ1-5): DTGVSQNPRHKITKRGQNVTFRCDPISEHNRLYWYRQTLGQGPEFLTYFQNEAQLEKSRLLSDRFSAERPKGSFSTLEIQRTEQGDSAMYLCASSFGSSNQPQHFGDGTRLSIL.

This clone was observed once. Other nucleotide sequences in the sample specify the same CDR3. The chain links TRBV6-6 to TRBJ2-2; no clear D gene. V lost 4 bases and J lost 3, with 3 bases in between. The CDR3 is 12 amino acids. CDR1 MNHNY and CDR2 SVGAGI come from the germline V gene (reference sequence). CDR3 sequence (DNA): TGTGCCAGCAGTTCCGACACCGGGGAGCTGTTTTTT. Its translation is CASSSDTGELFF.

The J gene is TRBJ2-1, the V gene TRBV5-1, with 9 bases fitting TRBD2. The CDR3 runs 15 residues. Germline-derived CDR1 and CDR2 are SGHRS and YFSETQ. V lost 0 bases, J lost 9 bases, and 7 bases stayed unmatched. In DNA form, the CDR3 reads TGCGCCAGCAGCTTGGAAGGGACTAGCATAGGTGAGCAGTTCTTC. It encodes CASSLEGTSIGEQFF.

Remarks on this clone: This could be a read error, since a much larger clone is one nucleotide away. Other DNA sequences in the sample encode the same CDR3. This chain connects TRBV11-3 to TRBJ1-1; the D is unclear. Germline values: CDR1 SGHNT, CDR2 YENEEA. With 1 base removed from V and 3 bases from J, the gap between germline ends came to 6 bases. The CDR3 consists of 13 residues. The CDR3 DNA reads TGTGCCAGCAGCTTAGCCGGGGACACTGAAGCTTTCTTT. It codes for CASSLAGDTEAFF. Full variable domain (remainder filled in from reference TRBV11-3 and TRBJ1-1): EAGVVQSPRYKIIEKKQPVAFWCNPISGHNTLYWYLQNLGQGPELLIRYENEEAVDDSQLPKDRFSAERLKGVDSTLKIQPAELGDSAVYLCASSLAGDTEAFFGQGTRLTVV.

J is TRBJ1-2 and V is TRBV9; D not certain. The length of the CDR3 is 15 residues. CDR1 is SGDLS, CDR2 YYNGEE, per germline. V lost 0 bases to trimming and J lost 8 bases, with 17 bases between them. CDR3 sequence reads: CASSVAPQAEGGYTF. In DNA, the CDR3 is TGTGCCAGCAGCGTAGCCCCGCAGGCAGAAGGGGGCTACACCTTC.

The rearrangement joins TRBV6-5 to TRBJ1-1; D is uncertain. CDR1 is MNHEY and CDR2 is SVGAGI in the germline V gene. This CDR3 has 15 amino acids. The ends were cut back, 2 bases at V and 1 base at J, with 11 bases in the middle. The CDR3, as DNA: TGTGCCAGCAGTTACATAGGACTCAGGAACACTGAAGCTTTCTTT. Translating gives CASSYIGLRNTEAFF.

This clone was detected a few times. This sample includes further DNA sequences coding for the same CDR3. This chain links TRBV5-6 with TRBJ1-5; maybe TRBD1 (5 bases). Trimming removed 0 bases from V and 3 bases from J, with 10 bases in between. The CDR3 totals 15 residues. The V gene's germline CDR1 is SGHDT and CDR2 YYEEEE. CDR3 in amino acids: CASSLAGASNQPQHF. CDR3 nucleotide sequence: TGTGCCAGCAGCTTGGCCGGGGCTTCCAATCAGCCCCAGCATTTT.

CDR3 coding DNA: TGTGCCAGCAGGGGGCAGAGCGCGATCTACAATGAGCAGTTCTTC. Protein product: CASRGQSAIYNEQFF. The J gene is TRBJ2-1, the V gene TRBV28; D possibly corresponds to TRBD1 (5 bases). Germline lookup yields CDR1 MDHEN and CDR2 SYDVKM. This CDR3 comprises 15 residues. V was clipped by 6 bases and J by 3 bases, with 15 bases between them.

The V gene is TRBV30, the J gene TRBJ1-4; 7 bases match TRBD1. Losses at the gene ends were 3 bases for V and 8 bases for J; bases not matched to a gene: 9. Germline loops: CDR1 GTSNPN, CDR2 SVGIG (reference sequence). This CDR3 is built from 14 residues. CDR3 amino acids: CAWRTGPAAEKLFF. In nucleotides, the CDR3 is TGTGCCTGGAGGACAGGGCCTGCAGCCGAAAAACTGTTTTTT.

The genes are TRBV10-3 and TRBJ2-7; TRBD2 matches 8 bases. CDR1 and CDR2 (germline): ENHRY, SYGVKD. The CDR3 length is 16 residues. V was clipped by 10 bases and J by 3 bases; unmatched bases: 17. The CDR3 DNA reads TGTGCCACCAAGGGGGATGGTGGGACTAGTCTCTACGAGCAGTACTTC. Its protein is CATKGDGGTSLYEQYF.

The V and J genes are TRBV5-1 and TRBJ2-3; the match to TRBD2 covers 8 bases. The CDR3 length is 14 residues. Germline CDR1 and CDR2: SGHRS and YFSETQ. The V gene end was trimmed by 6 bases and the J gene end by 2 bases; junction bases not matched to a gene: 5. This CDR3 is CASKFSGTTDTQYF. The CDR3 DNA follows: TGCGCCAGCAAGTTTAGCGGGACCACAGATACGCAGTATTTT. The full variable domain, rest sourced from reference TRBV5-1 and TRBJ2-3, is KAGVTQTPRYLIKTRGQQVTLSCSPISGHRSVSWYQQTPGQGLQFLFEYFSETQRNKGNFPGRFSGRQFSNSRSEMNVSTLELGDSALYLCASKFSGTTDTQYFGPGTRLTVL.

CDR3 DNA sequence: TGCGCCAGCAGCTTAGACTCTGATCTATACGAGCAGTACTTC. Translated, it gives CASSLDSDLYEQYF. V and J are TRBV5-1 and TRBJ2-7; D is uncertain. The CDR3 consists of 14 residues. Germline CDR1 SGHRS, CDR2 YFSETQ. V lost 2 bases to trimming and J lost 4 bases, with 13 bases between them.

With regard to this clone: The junction differs from germline at one of its ends, possibly a read error. The chain has TRBV7-7 and TRBJ2-1; perhaps TRBD1 as D (5 bases). CDR3 size: 13 residues. Germline CDR1 and CDR2: SSHAT and FNYEAQ (reference sequence). The CDR3: CASSLGPTASSFF. The DNA of the CDR3 is TGTGCTAGCAGCTTAGGTCCGACAGCCTCAAGCTTCTTC.